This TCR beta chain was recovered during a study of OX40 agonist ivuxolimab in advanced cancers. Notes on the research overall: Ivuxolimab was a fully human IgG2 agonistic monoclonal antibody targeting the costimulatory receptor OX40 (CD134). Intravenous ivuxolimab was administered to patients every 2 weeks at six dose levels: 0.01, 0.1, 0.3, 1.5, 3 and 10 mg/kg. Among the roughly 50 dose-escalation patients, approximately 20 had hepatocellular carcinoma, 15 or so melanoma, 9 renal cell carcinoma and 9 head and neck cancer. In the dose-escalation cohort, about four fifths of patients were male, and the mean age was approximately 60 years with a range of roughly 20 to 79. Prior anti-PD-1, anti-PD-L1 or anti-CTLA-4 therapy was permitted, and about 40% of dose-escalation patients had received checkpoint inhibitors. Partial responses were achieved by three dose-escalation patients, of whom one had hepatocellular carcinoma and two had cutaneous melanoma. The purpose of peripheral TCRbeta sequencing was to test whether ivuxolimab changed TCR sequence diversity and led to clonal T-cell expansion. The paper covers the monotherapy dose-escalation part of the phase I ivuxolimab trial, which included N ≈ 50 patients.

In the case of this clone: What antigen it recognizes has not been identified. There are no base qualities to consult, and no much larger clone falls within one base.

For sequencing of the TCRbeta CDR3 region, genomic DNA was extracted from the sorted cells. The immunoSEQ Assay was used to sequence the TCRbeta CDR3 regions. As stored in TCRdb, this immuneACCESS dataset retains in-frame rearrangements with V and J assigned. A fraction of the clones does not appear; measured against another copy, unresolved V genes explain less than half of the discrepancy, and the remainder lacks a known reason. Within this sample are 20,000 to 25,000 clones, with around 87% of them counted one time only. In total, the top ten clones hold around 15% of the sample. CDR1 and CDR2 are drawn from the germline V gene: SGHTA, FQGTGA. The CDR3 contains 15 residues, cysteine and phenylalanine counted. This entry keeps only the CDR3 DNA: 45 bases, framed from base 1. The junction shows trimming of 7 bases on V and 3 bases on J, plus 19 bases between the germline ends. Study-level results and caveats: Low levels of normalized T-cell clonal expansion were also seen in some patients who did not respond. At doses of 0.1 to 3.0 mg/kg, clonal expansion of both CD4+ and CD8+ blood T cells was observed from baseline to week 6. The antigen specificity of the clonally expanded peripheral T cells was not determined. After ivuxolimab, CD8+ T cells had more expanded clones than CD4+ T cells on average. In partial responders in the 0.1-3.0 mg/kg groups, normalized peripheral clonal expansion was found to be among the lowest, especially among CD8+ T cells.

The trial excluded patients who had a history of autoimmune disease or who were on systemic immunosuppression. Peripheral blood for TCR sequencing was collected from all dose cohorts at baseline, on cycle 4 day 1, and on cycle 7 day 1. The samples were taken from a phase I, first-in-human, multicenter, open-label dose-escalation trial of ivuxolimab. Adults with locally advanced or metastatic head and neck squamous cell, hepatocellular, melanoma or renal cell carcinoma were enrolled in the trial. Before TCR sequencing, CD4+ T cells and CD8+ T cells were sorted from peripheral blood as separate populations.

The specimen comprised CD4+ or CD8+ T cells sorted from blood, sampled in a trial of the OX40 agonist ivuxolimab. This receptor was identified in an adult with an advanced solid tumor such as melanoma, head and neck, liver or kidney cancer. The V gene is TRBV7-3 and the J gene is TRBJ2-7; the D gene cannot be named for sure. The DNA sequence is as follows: TGTGCCAGCAAAGCCAGTGCTCTTCCTGGCTACGAGCAGTACTTC. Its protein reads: CASKASALPGYEQYF.